This TCR beta chain was captured by sequencing in a study of graft-versus-host responses after intestinal transplantation. Study as a whole: The whole recipient group had anti-thymocyte globulin induction followed by tacrolimus and steroids for 2 to 3 years.

Concerning this clone itself: Its target is not known.

Study-level points and caveats: GvH clones turned up in recipient marrow; some had shown up first in ileum or blood.

The CDR3 is 17 amino acids. Germline-derived CDR1 and CDR2 are PRHDT and FYEKMQ (reference sequence). The trim removed 4 bases at V and 3 bases at J, leaving 10 bases unmatched. TCRdb's copy holds only in-frame clones and misses some; the assay was immunoSEQ multiplex PCR. The sample lists around 100,000 clones, 90% to 95% occurring once. V usage is TRBV13 and J usage is TRBJ1-4; 8 nucleotides line up with TRBD1. This material consisted of unstimulated CD8+ T cells sorted from spleen or lymph node cells, taken before intestinal transplant. This clonotype was sampled from a human donor who received an intestinal transplant. CDR3 region: CASSSRWTGQANEKLFF. CDR3 nucleotide sequence: TGTGCCAGCAGCTCCAGATGGACGGGACAGGCTAATGAAAAACTGTTTTTT.